A selection of T cell receptor beta chains follows, all from one sample in a study of early T cells in non-severe SARS-CoV-2 infection. A single record per CDR3 protein comes from TCRdb applying MiXCR to the 5' RACE reads. In the table there are about 94,000 distinct CDR3 sequences, 13% of which are singletons. Sequencing was done on a sample of whole blood. All receptors derive from an adult who was a healthcare worker with PCR-confirmed SARS-CoV-2 infection or an uninfected control (not recorded which). Both conserved end residues are part of each CDR3. Each record gives: V gene, J gene, D gene, CDR3 protein. The D gene is left open where the match is weak.

TRBV29-1	TRBJ2-3	.	CSVDSGTDTQYF
TRBV2	TRBJ1-3	.	CASSRRDSGNTIYF
TRBV7-9	TRBJ1-1	.	CASSLQEPTEAFF
TRBV20-1	TRBJ2-5	.	CSARRSETQYF
TRBV12-3/TRBV12-4	TRBJ2-1	TRBD2	CASSSRASGGSYNEQFF
TRBV29-1	TRBJ2-3	.	CSSGGVVTDTQYF
TRBV28	TRBJ1-1	.	CASSLVRLNTEAFF
TRBV7-8	TRBJ2-1	.	CASSLAGLRSSYNEQFF
TRBV6-2/TRBV6-3	TRBJ2-7	TRBD1	CASSQPPRGYLGEQYF
TRBV6-2/TRBV6-3	TRBJ2-5	.	CASSYGPGETQYF
TRBV10-3	TRBJ2-1	.	CAISKSEGAYNEQFF
TRBV29-1	TRBJ2-3	TRBD1	CSVDRGTDTQYF
TRBV29-1	TRBJ2-5	.	CSVYNGKTQYF
TRBV6-2/TRBV6-3	TRBJ2-7	.	CASSYEGFGPYEQYF
TRBV29-1	TRBJ2-7	TRBD2	CSVVGGAGIDEQYF
TRBV5-1	TRBJ2-7	TRBD2	CASSLQSSGARYEQYF
TRBV7-2	TRBJ2-5	TRBD2	CASSSSGRGQETQYF
TRBV12-3/TRBV12-4	TRBJ2-3	.	CASSDDRPTDTQYF
TRBV6-5	TRBJ2-7	.	CASSPLMGFNSYEQYF
TRBV3-1	TRBJ2-7	TRBD1	CASSQTLPGQNYEQYF
TRBV29-1	TRBJ1-2	.	CSVATPESAYTF
TRBV7-8	TRBJ2-5	.	CASSLGNKEETQYF
TRBV5-6	TRBJ2-4	TRBD1	CASSLGDRNIQYF
TRBV5-1	TRBJ2-1	.	CASSFGGQGVPQFF
TRBV20-1	TRBJ2-7	.	CSASGASIYEQYF
TRBV28	TRBJ2-2	.	CASSHRGELFF
TRBV20-1	TRBJ2-4	.	CSARDGDGENIQYF
TRBV15	TRBJ2-3	TRBD2	CATSSARASGGDTQYF